This TCR beta chain was obtained from a study of shared clonotypes between healthy human individuals. Study summary: Used for every donor were three CD4 naive, three CD4 memory, two CD8 naive and one CD8 memory plate.

At the deep level, the assay was run. Using immunoSEQ multiplex PCR, the repertoire was profiled, and TCRdb retains in-frame clones only, with some absent. The sample has about 1.4 million clones, about 96% seen once. The germline V and J ends were trimmed by 0 bases and 0 bases, with 13 bases remaining between them. The CDR3 has 17 amino acids. In germline, CDR1 is SGHRS, CDR2 YFSETQ. Sequencing was carried out using naive CD4+ T cells sorted from blood. Subset of the sample: CD45RA+ positively selected. The clonotype comes from a man aged 25-45 years in good health. V and J are TRBV5-1 and TRBJ2-1; D possibly uses TRBD1 or TRBD2 (6 bases each). CDR3: CASSLALRDTSYNEQFF. CDR3 bases: TGCGCCAGCAGCTTGGCCTTGCGGGACACCTCCTACAATGAGCAGTTCTTC. Supplemented by reference TRBV5-1 and TRBJ2-1, the full variable domain reads KAGVTQTPRYLIKTRGQQVTLSCSPISGHRSVSWYQQTPGQGLQFLFEYFSETQRNKGNFPGRFSGRQFSNSRSEMNVSTLELGDSALYLCASSLALRDTSYNEQFFGPGTRLTVL.